Sequencing of this T cell receptor (beta chain) was carried out in a study of CD8+ T cells in alopecia areata. Study context: Using the percentage of affected scalp area, treated patients' severity was scored.

CDR1 is GTSNPN, CDR2 SVGIG, per germline (reference sequence). CDR3 length equals 13 residues. V was clipped by 8 bases and J by 2 bases; unmatched bases: 6. Treatment here: oral pan-JAK inhibitor, 5-10 mg twice daily. Sequencing used cDNA as its template, made by extracting RNA and reverse transcribing it. The assay was immunoSEQ multiplex PCR, and TCRdb's table has in-frame clones only and misses some. In the table there are 100,000 to 150,000 clones, about 61% of which are singletons. The receptor comes from a human donor with alopecia areata. The gene calls are TRBV30 and TRBJ1-1, with 9 bases that match TRBD1. The input for sequencing was CD8+ T cells sorted from blood, taken at week 4, from a patient treated with tofacitinib. The CDR3 DNA sequence: TGTGCCGGCCGGGACAGGGCCAACACTGAAGCTTTCTTT. Protein: CAGRDRANTEAFF.